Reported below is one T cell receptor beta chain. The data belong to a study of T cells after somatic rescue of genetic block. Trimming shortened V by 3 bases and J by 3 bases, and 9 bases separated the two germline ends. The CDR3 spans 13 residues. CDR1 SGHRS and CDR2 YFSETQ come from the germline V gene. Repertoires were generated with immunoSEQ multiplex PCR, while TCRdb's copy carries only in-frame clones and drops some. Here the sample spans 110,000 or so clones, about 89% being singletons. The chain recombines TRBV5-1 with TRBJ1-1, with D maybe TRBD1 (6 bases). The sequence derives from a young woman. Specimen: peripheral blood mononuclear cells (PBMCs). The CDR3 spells CASSSGTYTEAFF. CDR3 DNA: TGCGCCAGCAGCTCCGGGACATACACTGAAGCTTTCTTT.